This is a list of T cell receptor beta chains from one sample in a study of OX40 agonist ivuxolimab in advanced cancers. The assay was immunoSEQ multiplex PCR, and TCRdb's table has in-frame clones only and misses some. The sample carries approximately 77,000 clones, more than 90% recorded once. The sample here was CD4+ or CD8+ T cells sorted from blood, taken in a trial of the OX40 agonist ivuxolimab. These receptors were obtained from an adult with an advanced solid tumor such as melanoma, head and neck, liver or kidney cancer. The CDR3 runs from the conserved cysteine through the conserved F or W. D genes are given only for firm matches. Size is stated for part of the rows, as once, few or many counts, or as a class when the clone is expanded.

>.|TRBV5-6|.|TRBJ2-7
CASSLPGWEQYF
TGTGCCAGCAGCTTGCCCGGGTGGGAGCAGTACTTC
>TRBD2|TRBV9|.|TRBJ2-1
CASSVVPSGSASVEQFF
TGTGCCAGCAGCGTAGTCCCCAGCGGGAGTGCGTCGGTTGAGCAGTTCTTC
>.|TRBV11-3|.|TRBJ2-5
CASSLGFSTQETQYF
TGTGCCAGCAGCTTGGGTTTCTCGACACAAGAGACCCAGTACTTC
>.|TRBV28|once|TRBJ2-7
CASHPSTGSYEQYF
TGTGCCAGCCACCCATCCACAGGGTCCTACGAGCAGTACTTC
>TRBD2|TRBV9|once|TRBJ2-2
CASSALAGATGELFF
TGTGCCAGCAGCGCTCTAGCGGGAGCCACCGGGGAGCTGTTTTTT
>.|TRBV7-2|.|TRBJ2-7
CASSSGPAQGQYF
TGTGCCAGCAGCTCGGGCCCCGCACAGGGGCAGTACTTC
>TRBD2|TRBV6-1|.|TRBJ2-7
CASLPGTSDYEQYF
TGTGCCAGCCTCCCGGGGACTAGTGACTACGAGCAGTACTTC
>.|TRBV7-6|.|TRBJ2-3
CASSLGSTDTQYF
TGTGCCAGCAGCTTAGGCAGCACAGATACGCAGTATTTT
>TRBD1|TRBV9|.|TRBJ2-5
CASSADRGRWETQYF
TGTGCCAGCAGCGCCGACAGGGGGCGGTGGGAGACCCAGTACTTC
>.|TRBV7-9|.|TRBJ1-5
CASSSRDSNQPQHF
TGTGCCAGCAGCTCCAGGGATAGCAATCAGCCCCAGCATTTT
>.|TRBV18|.|TRBJ2-5
CASSQTGRETQYF
TGTGCCAGCTCACAAACAGGGAGGGAGACCCAGTACTTC
>.|TRBV19|once|TRBJ2-3
CASRGGAWDTQYF
TGTGCCAGCAGGGGCGGGGCTTGGGATACGCAGTATTTT
>.|TRBV7-7|.|TRBJ2-1
CASSSLSSGTYNEQFF
TGTGCTAGCAGCTCCCTTTCGAGCGGGACATACAATGAGCAGTTCTTC
>TRBD2|TRBV7-2|.|TRBJ2-3
CASSRRTSGRGLRTDTQYF
TGTGCCAGCAGCAGACGGACTAGCGGGAGAGGCTTACGCACAGATACGCAGTATTTT
>.|TRBV6-5|once|TRBJ2-7
CASSPTRAYEQYF
TGTGCCAGCAGTCCAACAAGAGCCTACGAGCAGTACTTC
>.|TRBV10-1|.|TRBJ1-5
CASRSQVNSNQPQHF
TGCGCCAGCAGAAGCCAGGTTAATAGCAATCAGCCCCAGCATTTT
>.|TRBV25-1|.|TRBJ1-4
CASTLSGSEKLFF
TGTGCCAGCACGTTATCAGGGAGTGAAAAACTGTTTTTT
>.|TRBV7-2|.|TRBJ2-1
CASSNPLYNEQFF
TGTGCCAGCAGCAACCCATTATACAATGAGCAGTTCTTC
>.|TRBV30|.|TRBJ2-7
CAWSGGRRMHEQYF
TGTGCCTGGAGTGGGGGGAGAAGGATGCACGAGCAGTACTTC
>.|TRBV28|.|TRBJ1-2
CASSFLGGYGYTF
TGTGCCAGCAGTTTTTTGGGTGGCTATGGCTACACCTTC
>.|TRBV7-9|.|TRBJ2-5
CASSWDLREQYF
TGTGCCAGCAGCTGGGACTTACGAGAGCAGTACTTC
>.|TRBV5-1|.|TRBJ2-1
CASSLGPGTYNEQFF
TGCGCCAGCAGCTTAGGTCCAGGGACCTACAATGAGCAGTTCTTC
>.|TRBV28|.|TRBJ2-3
CASSLGTSTDTQYF
TGTGCCAGCAGTCTCGGGACGAGCACAGATACGCAGTATTTT
>.|TRBV10-3|.|TRBJ2-5
CAISAGLAETQYF
TGTGCCATCAGTGCCGGGCTAGCGGAGACCCAGTACTTC
>TRBD2|TRBV7-9|.|TRBJ2-5
CASSSALAGDGGETQYF
TGTGCCAGCAGCTCGGCACTAGCGGGAGACGGGGGAGAGACCCAGTACTTC
>.|TRBV28|.|TRBJ1-4
CASSPQGKAGQKLFF
TGTGCCAGCAGTCCACAGGGAAAGGCGGGCCAAAAACTGTTTTTT
>.|TRBV19|.|TRBJ2-3
CASSGGPSTDTQYF
TGTGCCAGCTCAGGAGGACCCAGCACAGATACGCAGTATTTT
>.|TRBV18|once|TRBJ2-5
CASSFRETQYF
TGTGCCAGCTCATTCCGGGAGACCCAGTACTTC
>.|TRBV2|.|TRBJ1-1
CASRVGAEAFF
TGTGCCAGCAGGGTCGGGGCTGAAGCTTTCTTT
>.|TRBV5-1|.|TRBJ2-5
CASSLEGQETQYF
TGCGCCAGCAGCTTGGAAGGGCAAGAGACCCAGTACTTC
>TRBD1|TRBV11-3|.|TRBJ2-1
CASSSDRGNEQFF
TGTGCCAGCAGCTCCGACAGGGGAAATGAGCAGTTCTTC
>.|TRBV6-5|.|TRBJ1-1
CATTTGGMNTEAFF
TGTGCCACTACAACGGGGGGAATGAACACTGAAGCTTTCTTT
>.|TRBV15|.|TRBJ2-1
CATHLAYGSYNEQFF
TGTGCCACCCACCTGGCGTACGGATCCTACAATGAGCAGTTCTTC
>TRBD1|TRBV4-2|.|TRBJ1-4
CASSLGQTNEKLFF
TGTGCCAGCAGCCTGGGACAGACTAATGAAAAACTGTTTTTT
>.|TRBV10-3|.|TRBJ2-1
CAIRGDRQQFF
TGTGCCATCAGGGGGGACCGCCAGCAGTTCTTC
>.|TRBV9|few|TRBJ1-3
CASSVATPGLSSNSGNTIYF
TGTGCCAGCAGCGTAGCTACCCCGGGACTTTCATCCAACTCTGGAAACACCATATATTTT
>.|TRBV29-1|once|TRBJ2-3
CSVEFRMADTQYF
TGCAGCGTTGAATTCAGAATGGCAGATACGCAGTATTTT
>TRBD1|TRBV5-4|.|TRBJ2-3
CASRTGRGRDTQYF
TGTGCCAGCAGGACGGGCAGGGGGCGAGATACGCAGTATTTT
>TRBD2|TRBV28|.|TRBJ2-5
CASSFPGSGGQETQYF
TGTGCCAGCAGTTTTCCTGGTAGCGGGGGACAAGAGACCCAGTACTTC
>.|TRBV6-5|.|TRBJ2-7
CASSYQQYYEQYF
TGTGCCAGCAGTTACCAACAGTACTACGAGCAGTACTTC
>TRBD1|TRBV18|.|TRBJ2-5
CASSPRTGGTQYF
TGTGCCAGCTCACCGCGGACAGGGGGGACCCAGTACTTC
>.|TRBV23-1|.|TRBJ2-7
CASTQGNSPTYEQYF
TGCGCCAGCACCCAGGGAAATAGTCCGACGTACGAGCAGTACTTC
>.|TRBV28|.|TRBJ1-5
CASSLSGFQPQHF
TGTGCCAGCAGTTTATCGGGTTTCCAGCCCCAGCATTTT
>.|TRBV19|.|TRBJ2-4
CASIPPGAKNIQYF
TGTGCCAGTATTCCACCCGGGGCCAAAAACATTCAGTACTTC
>.|TRBV5-6|once|TRBJ2-3
CASSQTVDSASTDTQYF
TGTGCCAGCAGCCAGACTGTTGACTCCGCTAGCACAGATACGCAGTATTTT
>TRBD1|TRBV18|.|TRBJ2-5
CASSPPGTAEETQYF
TGTGCCAGCTCACCACCCGGGACAGCAGAAGAGACCCAGTACTTC
>TRBD1|TRBV4-3|few|TRBJ1-1
CASVGQGYGQDTEAFF
TGCGCCAGCGTTGGACAGGGATACGGCCAGGACACTGAAGCTTTCTTT
>.|TRBV23-1|.|TRBJ2-5
CASSQSVGETQYF
TGCGCCAGCAGTCAATCTGTGGGGGAGACCCAGTACTTC
>.|TRBV7-9|.|TRBJ2-1
CASSPSALVGEQFF
TGTGCCAGCAGCCCATCCGCACTAGTAGGGGAGCAGTTCTTC
>.|TRBV5-6|.|TRBJ2-4
CASSDGTLSQYF
TGTGCCAGCAGCGACGGGACCCTGTCACAGTACTTC
>TRBD2|TRBV28|.|TRBJ2-5
CASSAGGYKETQYF
TGTGCCAGCAGTGCCGGGGGGTACAAGGAGACCCAGTACTTC
>TRBD1|TRBV28|.|TRBJ1-5
CASSYLGDRGRGQPQHF
TGTGCCAGCAGCTACCTGGGGGACAGGGGGCGGGGACAGCCCCAGCATTTT
>.|TRBV7-2|few|TRBJ2-7
CASSKRSGSRLPYEQYF
TGTGCCAGCAGCAAACGTAGCGGTTCCCGATTACCCTACGAGCAGTACTTC